A single sample is the source of the 32 T cell receptor beta chains below, sequenced in a study of blood T cell repertoires in COVID-19. TCRdb's table, derived via immunoSEQ multiplex PCR, lists solely in-frame clones and lacks some. This sample has 93,000 or so clones, with 89% found just once. The specimen was peripheral blood. These receptor sequences come from a woman aged 55-70 years with acute or convalescent COVID-19.

This chain uses TRBV4-2 with TRBJ1-1; D gene ambiguous. The V gene lost 0 bases and the J gene lost 0 bases, with 11 bases spanning the gap. Germline CDR1 LGHNA, CDR2 YNFKEQ. The CDR3 length is 16 residues. CDR3 DNA: TGTGCCAGCAGCCAAGAGGCGACGGGGTTGAACACTGAAGCTTTCTTT. As protein: CASSQEATGLNTEAFF.

The chain carries TRBV15 and TRBJ1-1; possibly TRBD1 for D (6 bases). The CDR3 covers 15 residues. The germline CDR1 and CDR2 sequences are LNHNV and YYDKDF (reference sequence). Trimming removed 5 bases at V and 1 base at J, with 14 bases between. CDR3 residues: CATSRYGQTNTEAFF. As DNA, the CDR3 is TGTGCCACCAGCCGTTACGGACAGACGAACACTGAAGCTTTCTTT.

The rearrangement links TRBV10-3 to TRBJ2-1, with 9 positions matching TRBD2. CDR3 length: 13 residues. The germline V gene encodes CDR1 ENHRY and CDR2 SYGVKD. V lost 3 bases to trimming and J lost 10 bases; unmatched junction nucleotides: 4. The CDR3 DNA sequence: TGTGCCATCAGTGACGGCGGGAGGGACGAGCAGTTCTTC. It translates to CAISDGGRDEQFF.

The rearrangement uses TRBV7-8 and TRBJ1-1; possible D gene TRBD1, 6 bases. CDR3 length equals 14 residues. CDR1 and CDR2 from the germline V gene are SGHVS and FQNEAQ. V was clipped by 2 bases and J by 7 bases, with 14 bases between them. CDR3 in DNA: TGTGCCAGCAGCTTAACGCTAACAGGGAGTGAAGCTTTCTTT. Its translation is CASSLTLTGSEAFF.

This clone has just one count. The chain couples TRBV2 to TRBJ2-7, with 7 bases that match TRBD2. V trimming: 7 bases; J trimming: 7 bases; junction bases outside the gene matches: 7. CDR3 size: 12 residues. Germline assignment: CDR1 SNHLY and CDR2 FYNNEI. The CDR3 region is CASTGLDREQYF. DNA for the CDR3: TGTGCCAGCACAGGACTAGACAGAGAGCAGTACTTC.

This chain uses TRBV6-5 with TRBJ2-1, with 7 bases identical to TRBD2. CDR1 and CDR2 (germline): MNHEY, SVGAGI. After removal of 8 bases from V and 3 bases from J, the junction contained 4 bases not matched to a gene. CDR3 length: 13 amino acids. CDR3 protein: CASGTTLYNEQFF. The DNA of the CDR3 is TGTGCCAGCGGGACTACCCTCTACAATGAGCAGTTCTTC.

Only a few counts were recorded for this clone. The chain is built from TRBV24-1 and TRBJ1-4; 10 bases are shared with TRBD1. V trimming: 2 bases; J trimming: 8 bases; junction bases outside the gene matches: 7. Germline CDR1 and CDR2: KGHDR and SFDVKD. This CDR3 is built from 16 residues. CDR3 in DNA: TGTGCCACCAGTGATTCTGGGACAGGGGTTGGCGAAAAACTGTTTTTT. This gives the protein CATSDSGTGVGEKLFF.

This chain links TRBV9 with TRBJ1-2; the match to TRBD1 covers 9 bases. This CDR3 comprises 15 residues. CDR1 is SGDLS and CDR2 is YYNGEE in the germline V gene. V trimming: 4 bases; J trimming: 4 bases; junction bases outside the gene matches: 8. CDR3 sequence (DNA): TGTGCCAGCAGCCTGGGGACAGGGTTAAGCTATGGCTACACCTTC. Translating gives CASSLGTGLSYGYTF.

The CDR3 is CSVVETGRDFGYTF. CDR3 DNA sequence: TGCAGCGTTGTAGAGACAGGGAGAGACTTCGGCTACACCTTC. The chain employs TRBV29-1 and TRBJ1-2, with 7 bases that match TRBD1. Trimming at V came to 4 bases and at J to 8 bases, leaving 13 bases not matched to a gene. CDR1 is SQVTM, CDR2 ANQGSEA, per germline. The length of the CDR3 is 14 residues. The variable domain in full, with the rest retrieved from reference TRBV29-1 and TRBJ1-2, is SAVISQKPSRDICQRGTSLTIQCQVDSQVTMMFWYRQQPGQSLTLIATANQGSEATYESGFVIDKFPISRPNLTFSTLTVSNMSPEDSSIYLCSVVETGRDFGYTFGSGTRLTVV.

V is TRBV6-5 and J is TRBJ1-1, with 7 nucleotides matching TRBD1. Germline V CDR1 and CDR2: MNHEY, SVGAGI. The J segment lost 2 bases and the V segment lost 6 bases, leaving 9 bases of the junction unmatched. CDR3 length equals 15 residues. The CDR3 bases are TGTGCCAGCAGCAACAATAACAGGGGCAACACTGAAGCTTTCTTT. It is translated as CASSNNNRGNTEAFF.

The DNA for the CDR3 is TGTGCCAGCGGAGACAGGGCTGGCTACACCTTC. Its translation is CASGDRAGYTF. The V call is TRBV6-5, the J call TRBJ1-2; 7 nucleotides match TRBD1. The germline gives CDR1 MNHEY, CDR2 SVGAGI. V lost 8 bases to trimming and J lost 7 bases; unmatched junction nucleotides: 4. This CDR3 is 11 amino acids long.

The count of this clone is one. This chain connects TRBV19 to TRBJ2-5; possibly TRBD2 for D (5 bases). Deletions cut 4 bases from V and 5 bases from J, with 14 bases between. This CDR3 contains 14 residues. The germline V gene has CDR1 LNHDA and CDR2 SQIVND (reference sequence). The CDR3 loop is CASSRNSRRETQYF. In DNA form, the CDR3 reads TGTGCCAGTAGTAGGAACTCCCGGAGGGAGACCCAGTACTTC.

The genes are TRBV4-2 and TRBJ2-1; 12 bases are shared with TRBD2. This CDR3 comprises 17 residues. The trim removed 1 base at V and 8 bases at J, leaving 9 bases unmatched. Per the germline V gene, CDR1 is LGHNA and CDR2 is YNFKEQ. The CDR3 nucleotides read TGTGCCAGCAGCCAAGGCTCTAGCGGGAGGGCCAGGGATGAGCAGTTCTTC. It translates to CASSQGSSGRARDEQFF.

This sequence joins TRBV4-1 and TRBJ2-4, with a weak D call TRBD2 (7 bases). Trimming took 0 bases from V and 6 from J, leaving 15 bases between them. CDR1 and CDR2 (germline): MGHRA, YSYEKL. This CDR3 contains 16 residues. Written as DNA, the CDR3 is TGCGCCAGCAGCCAAGAAACGGGGGGCGGCGGAAACATTCAGTACTTC. It is translated as CASSQETGGGGNIQYF.

The J gene is TRBJ2-3, the V gene TRBV10-3; 10 positions agree with TRBD2. The V gene end was trimmed by 1 base and the J gene end by 1 base; junction bases not matched to a gene: 8. This CDR3 region has 18 residues. The germline V gene has CDR1 ENHRY and CDR2 SYGVKD. The CDR3 loop is CAISEYLSGRAGTDTQYF. CDR3 DNA sequence: TGTGCCATCAGTGAGTACTTAAGCGGGAGGGCCGGCACAGATACGCAGTATTTT.

The chain carries TRBV2 and TRBJ1-1, with 8 bases identical to TRBD1. The V segment lost 7 bases and the J segment 4 bases; nucleotides outside the gene matches: 2. CDR3 size: 12 residues. Germline assignment: CDR1 SNHLY and CDR2 FYNNEI. This CDR3 reads CASTQGVTEAFF. In DNA form, the CDR3 reads TGTGCCAGCACACAGGGGGTCACTGAAGCTTTCTTT.

The chain joins TRBV27 to TRBJ1-5, with D perhaps matching TRBD1 (6 bases). Germline loops: CDR1 MNHEY, CDR2 SMNVEV (reference sequence). The CDR3 runs 13 residues. The ends were cut back, 2 bases at V and 10 bases at J, with 12 bases in the middle. The CDR3 nucleotides read TGTGCCAGCAGTTTAGGAGGGGGGGCACCCCAGCATTTT. It encodes CASSLGGGAPQHF.

V gene TRBV6-1 combines with J gene TRBJ2-3, with 8 positions matching TRBD1. Losses at the gene ends were 4 bases for V and 3 bases for J; bases not matched to a gene: 9. The CDR3 has 16 amino acids. The germline V gene has CDR1 MNHNS and CDR2 SASEGT. The CDR3 region is CASSGYRDRFTDTQYF. As DNA, the CDR3 is TGTGCCAGCAGTGGATACCGGGACAGGTTTACAGATACGCAGTATTTT.

The chain links TRBV12-3 or TRBV12-4 to TRBJ1-1, with a tentative D call TRBD1 (6 bases). The ends were cut back, 8 bases at V and 5 bases at J, with 15 bases in the middle. This CDR3 region has 13 residues. The CDR3 sequence is CASGFTGRTEAFF. CDR3 sequence (DNA): TGTGCCAGCGGGTTTACAGGGCGAACTGAAGCTTTCTTT.

This rearrangement joins TRBV2 to TRBJ1-2; the match to TRBD1 covers 7 bases. The trim removed 6 bases at V and 6 bases at J, leaving 13 bases unmatched. Germline CDR1 is SNHLY and CDR2 is FYNNEI. CDR3 size: 15 residues. The CDR3 DNA reads as TGTGCCAGCAGCAGTGATACTGGCAGGGGGAATGGCTACACCTTC. Protein: CASSSDTGRGNGYTF.

V usage is TRBV3-1 (or the pseudogene TRBV3-2) and J usage is TRBJ2-5; D call uncertain. Trimming cost V 2 bases and J 5 bases, with 9 bases left between them. The CDR3 consists of 13 residues. Germline lookup yields CDR1 LGHDT and CDR2 YNNKEL (reference sequence). CDR3 region: CASSQSGGETQYF. The CDR3 bases are TGTGCCAGCAGCCAATCAGGTGGGGAGACCCAGTACTTC.

CDR3 in amino acids: CASSPLAGVGSYEQYF. The CDR3 bases are TGTGCCAGCTCACCACTAGCGGGAGTTGGGTCCTACGAGCAGTACTTC. The rearrangement joins TRBV18 to TRBJ2-7; 9 positions agree with TRBD2. There are 16 residues in the CDR3. V shed 1 base and J 1 base; nucleotides not matched to a gene: 5. Germline V gives CDR1 KGHSH, CDR2 LQKENI.

This CDR3 is CASSVGGWNTEAFF. The CDR3 DNA reads TGTGCCAGCAGCGTAGGAGGTTGGAACACTGAAGCTTTCTTT. This chain uses TRBV9 with TRBJ1-1, with D uncertain. Per germline, CDR1 SGDLS and CDR2 YYNGEE. The CDR3 is 14 residues long. V lost 0 bases and J 1 base, leaving 7 bases between the germline ends.

V gene TRBV7-8 combines with J gene TRBJ2-1; TRBD2 agrees at 9 bases. CDR1 is SGHVS and CDR2 is FQNEAQ in the germline V gene. J gave up 5 bases and V 5 bases, and 10 bases lay outside the gene matches. The CDR3 length is 16 residues. The CDR3 DNA reads as TGTGCCAGCAGCACCCGTATAGCGGGAGCGAACAATGAGCAGTTCTTC. It codes for CASSTRIAGANNEQFF.

The CDR3 is CASSSRLADQYNEQFF. CDR3 bases: TGTGCCAGCAGTTCTAGACTAGCGGACCAATACAATGAGCAGTTCTTC. The chain recombines TRBV7-9 with TRBJ2-1; 9 nucleotides match TRBD2. The length of the CDR3 is 16 residues. V gave up 6 bases and J gave up 4 bases; unmatched junction bases: 10. Germline lookup yields CDR1 SEHNR and CDR2 FQNEAQ (reference sequence).

The rearrangement joins TRBV7-9 to TRBJ1-1, with 11 bases lining up with TRBD1. Germline V lookup: CDR1 SEHNR, CDR2 FQNEAQ (reference sequence). The CDR3 totals 14 residues. The V segment lost 3 bases and the J segment 7 bases; nucleotides outside the gene matches: 4. The CDR3 nucleotides read TGTGCCAGCAGCTTGGGGACAGGGGGGGATGAAGCTTTCTTT. This sequence encodes CASSLGTGGDEAFF.

V is TRBV21-1 and J is TRBJ2-7; TRBD1 reflects the table's D call only, with no check against the DNA. TRBV21-1 is tagged as a pseudogene. The CDR3 has 12 amino acids. The CDR3 loop reads CASPTGSYEQYV. CDR3 nucleotide sequence: TGTGCCAGCCCAACAGGATCCTACGAGCAGTACGTC.

In regard to this clone: Additional DNA sequences in this sample encode the identical CDR3. The chain recombines TRBV2 with TRBJ2-7, with 13 bases fitting TRBD2. The germline CDR1 and CDR2 sequences are SNHLY and FYNNEI. V lost 6 bases and J lost 9; bases outside the gene matches: 5. The CDR3 is made up of 13 amino acids. CDR3 in amino acids: CASRGLAGEGQYF. CDR3 bases: TGTGCCAGCAGAGGACTAGCGGGAGAAGGGCAGTACTTC. The full variable domain, its missing parts supplied by reference TRBV2 and TRBJ2-7, is EPEVTQTPSHQVTQMGQEVILRCVPISNHLYFYWYRQILGQKVEFLVSFYNNEISEKSEIFDDQFSVERPDGSNFTLKIRSTKLEDSAMYFCASRGLAGEGQYFGPGTRLTVT.

The chain recombines TRBV30 with TRBJ2-1; D gene ambiguous. The germline CDR1 and CDR2 sequences are GTSNPN and SVGIG (reference sequence). Trimming stripped 4 bases from V and 4 bases from J, with 11 bases between. The CDR3 is 13 residues long. CDR3 in DNA: TGTGCCTGGACCCGACTCGAATACAATGAGCAGTTCTTC. This encodes CAWTRLEYNEQFF.

This clone was detected only a few times. V usage is TRBV27 and J usage is TRBJ2-7; the D gene is possibly TRBD1 (6 bases). V was shortened by 3 bases and J by 3 bases, with 15 bases between the two germline ends. The length of the CDR3 is 15 residues. The germline V gene encodes CDR1 MNHEY and CDR2 SMNVEV (reference sequence). The CDR3 DNA reads as TGTGCCAGCAGTTTTGGTCCCGGCAGGGGCTACGAGCAGTACTTC. Translated: CASSFGPGRGYEQYF.

The chain links TRBV2 to TRBJ2-7; TRBD2 aligns across 11 bases. Trimming took 3 bases from V and 3 from J; bases not matched to a gene: 10. The CDR3 contains 17 residues. The germline CDR1 and CDR2 sequences are SNHLY and FYNNEI. In DNA, the CDR3 is TGTGCCAGCAGTGAGTCACTAGCGGGAGCCCGATTCTACGAGCAGTACGTC. Amino acids: CASSESLAGARFYEQYV.

The DNA for the CDR3 is TGTGCCAGCAGCCTAATTGGTAGCGGCTACACCTTC. Protein product: CASSLIGSGYTF. The rearrangement uses TRBV9 and TRBJ1-2; D ambiguous. Germline V lookup: CDR1 SGDLS, CDR2 YYNGEE. V dropped 4 bases and J dropped 8 bases, with 12 bases sitting between them. There are 12 residues in the CDR3.